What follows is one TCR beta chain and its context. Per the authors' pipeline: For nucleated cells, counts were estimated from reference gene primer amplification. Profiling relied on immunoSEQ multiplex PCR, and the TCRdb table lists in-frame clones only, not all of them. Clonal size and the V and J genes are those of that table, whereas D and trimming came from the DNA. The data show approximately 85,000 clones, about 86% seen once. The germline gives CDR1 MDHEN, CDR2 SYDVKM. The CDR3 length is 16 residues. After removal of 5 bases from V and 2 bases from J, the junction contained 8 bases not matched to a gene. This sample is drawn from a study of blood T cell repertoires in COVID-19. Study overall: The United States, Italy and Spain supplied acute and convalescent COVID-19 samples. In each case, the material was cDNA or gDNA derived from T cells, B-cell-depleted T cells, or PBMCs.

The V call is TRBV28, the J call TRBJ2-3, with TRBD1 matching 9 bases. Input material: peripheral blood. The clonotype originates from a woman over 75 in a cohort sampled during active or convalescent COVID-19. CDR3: CASSPPGTGYTDTQYF. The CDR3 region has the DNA TGTGCCAGCAGTCCCCCCGGGACAGGGTACACAGATACGCAGTATTTT.